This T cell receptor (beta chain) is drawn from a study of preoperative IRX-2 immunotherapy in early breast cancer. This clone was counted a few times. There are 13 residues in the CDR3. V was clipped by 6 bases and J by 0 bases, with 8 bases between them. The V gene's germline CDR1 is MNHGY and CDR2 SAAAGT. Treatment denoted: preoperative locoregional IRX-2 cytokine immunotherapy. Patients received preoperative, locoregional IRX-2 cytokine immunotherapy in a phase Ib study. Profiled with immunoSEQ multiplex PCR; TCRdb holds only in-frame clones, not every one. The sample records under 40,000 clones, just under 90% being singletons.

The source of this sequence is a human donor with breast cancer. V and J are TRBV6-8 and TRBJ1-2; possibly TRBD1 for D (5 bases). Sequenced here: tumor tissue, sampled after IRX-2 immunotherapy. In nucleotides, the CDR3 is TGTGCCAGCAGAGAGACAGCTAACTATGGCTACACCTTC. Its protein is CASRETANYGYTF.